This T cell receptor (beta chain) is from a study of blood T cell repertoires in COVID-19. In the study overall: Spain, Italy and the United States supplied samples that represented acute and convalescent COVID-19.

The method was immunoSEQ multiplex PCR; TCRdb's version includes in-frame clones alone and lacks a portion of them. The profile shows 350,000 or so clones, roughly 86% of them singletons. The germline CDR1 and CDR2 sequences are MDHEN and SYDVKM. V shed 1 base and J shed 0 bases, with 16 bases lying between them. This CDR3 is 18 amino acids long. The chain couples TRBV28 to TRBJ2-1, with D perhaps TRBD1 (5 bases). This sequence originates from a woman aged 30 to 39 who had been exposed to COVID-19. The source material was PBMCs or T cells enriched from blood (not recorded which). CDR3 residues: CASSLLLRGSSSYNEQFF. The DNA of the CDR3 is TGTGCCAGCAGTTTATTATTAAGGGGCAGTAGCTCCTACAATGAGCAGTTCTTC.